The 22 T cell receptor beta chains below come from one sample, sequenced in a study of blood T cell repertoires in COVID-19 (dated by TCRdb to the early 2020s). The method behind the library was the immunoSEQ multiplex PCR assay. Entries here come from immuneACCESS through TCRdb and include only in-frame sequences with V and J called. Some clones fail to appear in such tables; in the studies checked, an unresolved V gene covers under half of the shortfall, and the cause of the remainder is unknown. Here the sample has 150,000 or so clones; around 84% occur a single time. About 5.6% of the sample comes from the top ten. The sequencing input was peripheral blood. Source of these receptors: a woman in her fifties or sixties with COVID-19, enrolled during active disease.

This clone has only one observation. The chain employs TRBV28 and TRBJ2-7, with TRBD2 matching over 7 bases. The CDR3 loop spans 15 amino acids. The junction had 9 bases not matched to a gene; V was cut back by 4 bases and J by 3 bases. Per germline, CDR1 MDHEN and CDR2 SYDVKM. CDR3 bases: TGTGCCAGCAGTTCGGGAGGCCAGGTCGGCTACGAGCAGTACTTC. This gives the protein CASSSGGQVGYEQYF.

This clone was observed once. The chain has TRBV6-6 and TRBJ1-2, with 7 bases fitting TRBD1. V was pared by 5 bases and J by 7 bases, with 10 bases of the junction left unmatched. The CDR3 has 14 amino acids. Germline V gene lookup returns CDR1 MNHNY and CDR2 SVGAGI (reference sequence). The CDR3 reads CASSPPETGSGYTF. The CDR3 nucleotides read TGTGCCAGCAGTCCACCGGAGACAGGGTCTGGCTACACCTTC.

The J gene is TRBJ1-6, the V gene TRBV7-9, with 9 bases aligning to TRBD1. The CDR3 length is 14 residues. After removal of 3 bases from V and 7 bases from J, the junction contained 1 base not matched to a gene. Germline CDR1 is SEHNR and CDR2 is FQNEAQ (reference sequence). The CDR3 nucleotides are TGTGCCAGCAGCTTCGGACAGGGGAATTCACCCCTCCACTTT. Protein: CASSFGQGNSPLHF.

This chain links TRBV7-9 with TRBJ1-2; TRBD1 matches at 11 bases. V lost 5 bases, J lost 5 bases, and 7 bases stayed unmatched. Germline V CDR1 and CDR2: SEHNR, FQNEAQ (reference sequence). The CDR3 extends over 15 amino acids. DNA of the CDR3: TGTGCCAGCAGCCCCGACGGGGACAGGGGGTATGGCTACACCTTC. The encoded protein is CASSPDGDRGYGYTF.

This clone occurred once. CDR3: CAISARGLTEAFF. The CDR3 DNA is TGTGCCATCAGTGCAAGGGGGCTCACTGAAGCTTTCTTT. The chain links TRBV10-3 to TRBJ1-1; TRBD1 agrees at 7 bases. Germline V gene data show CDR1 as ENHRY and CDR2 as SYGVKD. CDR3 size: 13 residues. The trim removed 4 bases at V and 4 bases at J, leaving 3 bases unmatched.

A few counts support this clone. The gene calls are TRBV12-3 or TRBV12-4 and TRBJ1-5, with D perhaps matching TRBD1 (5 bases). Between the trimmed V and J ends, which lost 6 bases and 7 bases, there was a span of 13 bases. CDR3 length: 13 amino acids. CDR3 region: CASRGLGSQPQHF. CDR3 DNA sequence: TGTGCCAGCAGGGGGCTGGGTAGCCAGCCCCAGCATTTT.

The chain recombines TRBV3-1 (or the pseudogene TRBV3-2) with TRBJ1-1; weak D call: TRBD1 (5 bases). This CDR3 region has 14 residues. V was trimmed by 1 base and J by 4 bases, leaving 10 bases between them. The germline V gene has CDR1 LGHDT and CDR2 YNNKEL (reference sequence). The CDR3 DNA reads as TGTGCCAGCAGCCAAGCAGGGCTGGGCACTGAAGCTTTCTTT. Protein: CASSQAGLGTEAFF.

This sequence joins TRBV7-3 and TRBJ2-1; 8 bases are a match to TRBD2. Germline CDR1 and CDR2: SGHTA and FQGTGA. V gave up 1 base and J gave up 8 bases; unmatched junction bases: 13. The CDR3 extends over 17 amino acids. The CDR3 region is CASSLSLRLGGADEQFF. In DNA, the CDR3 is TGTGCCAGCAGCTTAAGCCTCCGCCTCGGGGGGGCCGATGAGCAGTTCTTC.

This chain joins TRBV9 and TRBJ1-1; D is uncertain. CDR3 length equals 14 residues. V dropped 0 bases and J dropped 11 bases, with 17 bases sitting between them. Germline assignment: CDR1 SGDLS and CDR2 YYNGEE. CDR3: CASSVALAAADAFF. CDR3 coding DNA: TGTGCCAGCAGCGTAGCCTTAGCGGCAGCCGACGCTTTCTTT. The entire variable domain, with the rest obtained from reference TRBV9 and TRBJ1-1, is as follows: DSGVTQTPKHLITATGQRVTLRCSPRSGDLSVYWYQQSLDQGLQFLIQYYNGEERAKGNILERFSAQQFPDLHSELNLSSLELGDSALYFCASSVALAAADAFFGQGTRLTVV.

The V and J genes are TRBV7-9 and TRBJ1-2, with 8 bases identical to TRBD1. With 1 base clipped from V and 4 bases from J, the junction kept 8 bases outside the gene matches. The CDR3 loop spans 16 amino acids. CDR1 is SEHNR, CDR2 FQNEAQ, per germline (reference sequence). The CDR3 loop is CASSLETGVVVYGYTF. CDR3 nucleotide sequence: TGTGCCAGCAGCTTAGAGACAGGGGTGGTCGTCTATGGCTACACCTTC.

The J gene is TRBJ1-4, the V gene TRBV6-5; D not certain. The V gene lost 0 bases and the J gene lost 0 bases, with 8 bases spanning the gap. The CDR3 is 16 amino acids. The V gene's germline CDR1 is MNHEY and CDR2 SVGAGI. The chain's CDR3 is CASSYSEGATNEKLFF. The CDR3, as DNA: TGTGCCAGCAGTTACTCAGAGGGTGCAACTAATGAAAAACTGTTTTTT.

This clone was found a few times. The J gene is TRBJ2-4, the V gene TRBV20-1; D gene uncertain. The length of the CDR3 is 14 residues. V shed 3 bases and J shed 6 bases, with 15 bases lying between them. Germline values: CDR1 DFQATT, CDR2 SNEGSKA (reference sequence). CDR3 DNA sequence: TGCAGTGCTAGTAAGGCAGGTGTCGGAAACATTCAGTACTTC. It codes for CSASKAGVGNIQYF.

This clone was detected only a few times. CDR3 amino acids: CANRGGSFGYTF. DNA for the CDR3: TGTGCCAATCGAGGGGGTTCGTTTGGCTACACCTTC. The chain employs TRBV6-5 and TRBJ1-2, with D tentatively TRBD1 (6 bases). Germline V gene data show CDR1 as MNHEY and CDR2 as SVGAGI. The CDR3 extends over 12 amino acids. V was clipped by 10 bases and J by 7 bases, with 16 bases between them.

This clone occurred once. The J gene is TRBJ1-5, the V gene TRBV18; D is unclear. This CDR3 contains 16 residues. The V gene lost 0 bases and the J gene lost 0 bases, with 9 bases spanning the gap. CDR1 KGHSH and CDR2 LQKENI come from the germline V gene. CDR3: CASSPPGTGSNQPQHF. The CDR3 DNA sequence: TGTGCCAGCTCACCACCAGGCACGGGTAGCAATCAGCCCCAGCATTTT.

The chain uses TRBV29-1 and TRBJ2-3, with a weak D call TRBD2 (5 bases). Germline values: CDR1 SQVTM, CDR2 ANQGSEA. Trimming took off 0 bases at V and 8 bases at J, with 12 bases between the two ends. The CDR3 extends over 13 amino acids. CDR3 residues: CSVEESAGSTQYF. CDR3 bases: TGCAGCGTTGAAGAGTCGGCGGGCAGTACGCAGTATTTT.

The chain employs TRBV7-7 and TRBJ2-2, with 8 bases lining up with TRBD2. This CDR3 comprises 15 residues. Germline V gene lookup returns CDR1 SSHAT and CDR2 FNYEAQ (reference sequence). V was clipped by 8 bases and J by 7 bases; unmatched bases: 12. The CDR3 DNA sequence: TGTGCCAGCGGCGGGGGGACTAGTCGCGACGGGGAGCTGTTTTTT. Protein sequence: CASGGGTSRDGELFF.

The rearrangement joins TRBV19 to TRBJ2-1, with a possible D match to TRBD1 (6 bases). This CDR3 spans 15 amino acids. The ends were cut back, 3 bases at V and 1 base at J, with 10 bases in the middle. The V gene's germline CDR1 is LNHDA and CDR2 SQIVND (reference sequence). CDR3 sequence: CASSIVTGSYNEQFF. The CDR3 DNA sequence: TGTGCCAGTAGTATTGTGACAGGATCCTACAATGAGCAGTTCTTC. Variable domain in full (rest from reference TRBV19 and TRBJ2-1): DGGITQSPKYLFRKEGQNVTLSCEQNLNHDAMYWYRQDPGQGLRLIYYSQIVNDFQKGDIAEGYSVSREKKESFPLTVTSAQKNPTAFYLCASSIVTGSYNEQFFGPGTRLTVL.

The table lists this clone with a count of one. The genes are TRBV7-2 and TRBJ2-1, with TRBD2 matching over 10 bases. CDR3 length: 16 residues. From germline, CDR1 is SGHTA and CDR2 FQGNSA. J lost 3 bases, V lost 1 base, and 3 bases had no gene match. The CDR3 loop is CASSLGLAGYYNEQFF. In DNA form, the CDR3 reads TGTGCCAGCAGCTTAGGACTAGCGGGTTACTACAATGAGCAGTTCTTC. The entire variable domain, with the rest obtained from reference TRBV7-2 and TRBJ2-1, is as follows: GAGVSQSPSNKVTEKGKDVELRCDPISGHTALYWYRQSLGQGLEFLIYFQGNSAPDKSGLPSDRFSAERTGGSVSTLTIQRTQQEDSAVYLCASSLGLAGYYNEQFFGPGTRLTVL.

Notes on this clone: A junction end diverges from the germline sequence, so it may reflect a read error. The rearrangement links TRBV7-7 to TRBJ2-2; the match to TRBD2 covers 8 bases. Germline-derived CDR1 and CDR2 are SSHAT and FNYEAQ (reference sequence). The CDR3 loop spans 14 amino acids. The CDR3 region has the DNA TGTGCTAGCAGCTTGGCGGGGGGCCCCGGGGAGCTGTTTTTT. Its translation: CASSLAGGPGELFF. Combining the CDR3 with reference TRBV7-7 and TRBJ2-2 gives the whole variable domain GAGVSQSPRYKVTKRGQDVTLRCDPISSHATLYWYQQALGQGPEFLTYFNYEAQPDKSGLPSDRFSAERPEGSISTLTIQRTEQRDSAMYRCASSLAGGPGELFFGEGSRLTVL.

CDR3 nucleotides: TGTGCCAGCAGCTTGGTAGATCGCACAGATACGCAGTATTTT. This encodes CASSLVDRTDTQYF. J is TRBJ2-3 and V is TRBV5-4, with D unresolved. Germline V gene sequence: CDR1 SGHNT, CDR2 YYREEE (reference sequence). With 0 bases removed from V and 1 base from J, the gap between germline ends came to 6 bases. This CDR3 is 14 amino acids long.

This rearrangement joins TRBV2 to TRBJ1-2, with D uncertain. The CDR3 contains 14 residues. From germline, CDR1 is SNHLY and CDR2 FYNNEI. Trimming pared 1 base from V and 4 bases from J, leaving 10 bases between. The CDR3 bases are TGTGCCAGCAGTGAAGGGGCTTCCGGCTATGGCTACACCTTC. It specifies CASSEGASGYGYTF.

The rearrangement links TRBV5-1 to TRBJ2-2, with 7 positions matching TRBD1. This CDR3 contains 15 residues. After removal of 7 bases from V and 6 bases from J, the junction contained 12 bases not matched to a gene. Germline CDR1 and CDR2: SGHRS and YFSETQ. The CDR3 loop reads CASSPQGIGAGELFF. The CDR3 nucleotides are TGCGCCAGCTCCCCACAGGGGATTGGGGCCGGGGAGCTGTTTTTT.